Below, one T cell receptor beta chain is given with its context. The antigen is unknown. Sample-barcoded 5' priming and a J-beta primer mix drove a second PCR of roughly 6 to 12 cycles. Every cDNA molecule carried a tag from a template-switch adaptor bearing 12 random nucleotides. Using its own MiXCR run on the 5' RACE reads, TCRdb lists one record per CDR3 protein. The sample carries about 1,800,000 distinct CDR3 sequences, roughly 27% recorded once. Isolated PBMCs totaled at least 6.5 million in each sample. The data are from a study of blood T cells in healthy people across ages. Points from the study as a whole: Older age coincided with a roughly linear decline in TCR beta diversity per million T cells. Long-lived and aged donors differed, with more naive CD4+ cells and higher diversity in the long-lived.

The germline V and J ends were trimmed by 2 bases and 4 bases, with 15 bases remaining between them. The germline gives CDR1 DFQATT, CDR2 SNEGSKA (reference sequence). The CDR3 length is 14 residues. Source material: blood. The V call is TRBV20-1, the J call TRBJ2-7, with a weak D call TRBD2 (5 bases). The origin of this receptor is a woman aged 25 to 39 in good health. The CDR3 loop reads CSARLVGAKYEQYF. CDR3 DNA: TGCAGTGCTAGACTAGTGGGAGCCAAGTACGAGCAGTACTTC.